The 25 T cell receptor beta chains reported below all come from one sample, sequenced in a study of cytomegalovirus exposure and HLA in healthy donors. The data were produced by immunoSEQ multiplex PCR, yet TCRdb's version contains in-frame clones alone and is incomplete. The sample lists 200,000 to 250,000 clones; roughly 84% were seen once. The specimen was PBMCs. The receptors were gathered from a woman in her twenties or thirties in good health and CMV-seropositive.

This chain joins TRBV7-2 and TRBJ2-1; TRBD2 matches at 11 bases. Germline-derived CDR1 and CDR2 are SGHTA and FQGNSA. Germline trimming cut 5 bases from V and 8 bases from J; bases unmatched to any gene: 8. This CDR3 contains 15 residues. CDR3 amino acids: CASSQTSGIVDEQFF. DNA of the CDR3: TGTGCCAGCAGCCAGACTAGCGGGATAGTCGATGAGCAGTTCTTC. The full variable domain, rest sourced from reference TRBV7-2 and TRBJ2-1, is GAGVSQSPSNKVTEKGKDVELRCDPISGHTALYWYRQSLGQGLEFLIYFQGNSAPDKSGLPSDRFSAERTGGSVSTLTIQRTQQEDSAVYLCASSQTSGIVDEQFFGPGTRLTVL.

Concerning this clone: Other DNA sequences in this specimen translate into the identical CDR3. CDR3 sequence: CSVVRSSYNEQFF. DNA of the CDR3: TGCAGCGTTGTAAGGAGCTCCTACAATGAGCAGTTCTTC. The V gene is TRBV29-1, the J gene TRBJ2-1; D gene unclear. The V gene's germline CDR1 is SQVTM and CDR2 ANQGSEA. This CDR3 has 13 residues. Trimming took 4 bases from V and 0 from J, leaving 7 bases between them.

The rearrangement joins TRBV30 to TRBJ1-1; unclear D gene. V was cut by 0 bases and J by 1 base, with 9 bases left in between. CDR1 is GTSNPN, CDR2 SVGIG, per germline (reference sequence). CDR3 length: 14 amino acids. CDR3 loop: CAWSVPSGNTEAFF. The CDR3 coding sequence is TGTGCCTGGAGTGTACCTTCTGGGAACACTGAAGCTTTCTTT.

The CDR3 bases are TGTGCCAGCAGCGTAGTCGGGGGTTCCTACGAGCAGTACTTC. It specifies CASSVVGGSYEQYF. V usage is TRBV9 and J usage is TRBJ2-7; a weak D match, TRBD2 (6 bases). CDR1 and CDR2 (germline): SGDLS, YYNGEE. Trimming removed 0 bases from V and 1 base from J, with 8 bases in between. This CDR3 contains 14 residues.

The V gene is TRBV6-5, the J gene TRBJ2-5, with TRBD1 identical over 7 bases. The V gene end was trimmed by 5 bases and the J gene end by 7 bases; junction bases not matched to a gene: 7. Germline CDR1 is MNHEY and CDR2 is SVGAGI. This CDR3 has 13 residues. This chain's CDR3 is CASSGDRVSTQYF. CDR3 bases: TGTGCCAGCAGTGGAGACAGGGTTTCGACCCAGTACTTC.

This rearrangement joins TRBV7-2 to TRBJ2-7; D not resolved. V was trimmed by 5 bases and J by 4 bases, leaving 6 bases between them. Germline V CDR1 and CDR2: SGHTA, FQGNSA. CDR3 length equals 11 residues. CDR3 nucleotides: TGTGCCAGCAGCGCGCTATACGAGCAGTACTTC. Its protein is CASSALYEQYF.

This chain joins TRBV30 and TRBJ2-7; maybe TRBD1 (5 bases). The CDR3 length is 14 residues. Trimming stripped 4 bases from V and 2 bases from J, with 15 bases between. The germline V gene encodes CDR1 GTSNPN and CDR2 SVGIG (reference sequence). Here the CDR3 reads CAWNLDSITYEQYF. As DNA, the CDR3 is TGTGCCTGGAACTTAGACAGTATTACCTACGAGCAGTACTTC. The full variable domain, rest sourced from reference TRBV30 and TRBJ2-7, is SQTIHQWPATLVQPVGSPLSLECTVEGTSNPNLYWYRQAAGRGLQLLFYSVGIGQISSEVPQNLSASRPQDRQFILSSKKLLLSDSGFYLCAWNLDSITYEQYFGPGTRLTVT.

CDR3 sequence: CAWNHQGDTEAFF. As DNA, the CDR3 is TGTGCCTGGAACCACCAGGGGGATACTGAAGCTTTCTTT. The chain joins TRBV30 to TRBJ1-1, with 7 bases that match TRBD1. CDR3 length: 13 residues. V lost 4 bases to trimming and J lost 5 bases; unmatched junction nucleotides: 7. Per the germline V gene, CDR1 is GTSNPN and CDR2 is SVGIG (reference sequence).

V gene TRBV4-3 combines with J gene TRBJ1-3; D gene unclear. The ends were cut back, 0 bases at V and 8 bases at J, with 14 bases in the middle. Germline V gene sequence: CDR1 LGHNA, CDR2 YSLEER. This CDR3 has 15 amino acids. Here the CDR3 DNA reads TGCGCCAGCAGCCAAGATCATGGCACAGTAGACACCATATATTTT. Its translation is CASSQDHGTVDTIYF.

The chain joins TRBV4-2 to TRBJ1-5, with D unresolved. This CDR3 has 16 residues. Germline V gene sequence: CDR1 LGHNA, CDR2 YNFKEQ. Deletions cut 4 bases from V and 0 bases from J, with 13 bases between. CDR3 protein: CASSREAADSNQPQHF. In nucleotides, the CDR3 is TGTGCCAGCAGCCGCGAGGCGGCGGATAGCAATCAGCCCCAGCATTTT.

This sequence joins TRBV27 and TRBJ2-4; D assignment may be TRBD1 or TRBD2 (5 bases each). Germline V gene data show CDR1 as MNHEY and CDR2 as SMNVEV (reference sequence). CDR3 length: 13 amino acids. Trimming pared 6 bases from V and 6 bases from J, leaving 12 bases between. The CDR3 DNA reads TGTGCCAGCAGCGGGACCCGGGGAAACATTCAGTACTTC. It translates to CASSGTRGNIQYF.

The chain is built from TRBV5-1 and TRBJ2-1; 14 bases agree with TRBD2. Germline loops: CDR1 SGHRS, CDR2 YFSETQ. With 7 bases clipped from V and 7 bases from J, the junction kept 4 bases outside the gene matches. The CDR3 extends over 14 amino acids. As DNA, the CDR3 is TGCGCCAGCCTAAGGACTAGCGGGGGGAATGAGCAGTTCTTC. Its protein is CASLRTSGGNEQFF.

The chain is built from TRBV29-1 and TRBJ1-2; 7 bases are shared with TRBD1. The V gene's germline CDR1 is SQVTM and CDR2 ANQGSEA. The V and J ends lost 1 base and 2 bases, in that order; junction bases with no gene match: 4. The CDR3 runs 14 residues. CDR3 sequence (DNA): TGCAGCGTTGAAGGTCTCAGGGGGAACTATGGCTACACCTTC. Encoded protein: CSVEGLRGNYGYTF.

The chain is built from TRBV4-2 and TRBJ2-7; D perhaps matches TRBD2 (6 bases). The CDR3 contains 17 residues. From germline, CDR1 is LGHNA and CDR2 YNFKEQ. The ends were cut back, 1 base at V and 3 bases at J, with 19 bases in the middle. DNA for the CDR3: TGTGCCAGCAGCCAAGTAGAGGGGTGGCGGGGAGACTACGAGCAGTACTTC. Amino acids: CASSQVEGWRGDYEQYF.

This clone appeared a single time. The chain recombines TRBV9 with TRBJ2-7, with TRBD2 matching over 12 bases. CDR3 length: 18 amino acids. From germline, CDR1 is SGDLS and CDR2 YYNGEE. J was trimmed by 3 bases and V by 3 bases; bases with no gene match: 13. In DNA form, the CDR3 reads TGTGCCAGCAGCGCCGACCCCGGACTAGCGGGAAGTTTCTACGAGCAGTACTTC. This encodes CASSADPGLAGSFYEQYF.

This sequence joins TRBV27 and TRBJ2-7; tentative D call: TRBD2 (6 bases). V lost 4 bases and J lost 2, with 12 bases in between. CDR1 is MNHEY and CDR2 is SMNVEV in the germline V gene (reference sequence). The CDR3 sequence is 14 residues long. CDR3 region: CASSWRDGAYEQYF. The CDR3, as DNA: TGTGCCAGCAGTTGGCGGGACGGAGCCTACGAGCAGTACTTC.

This sequence joins TRBV10-3 and TRBJ2-7; D may match TRBD1 or TRBD2 (5 bases each). CDR1 ENHRY and CDR2 SYGVKD come from the germline V gene. The length of the CDR3 is 14 residues. V lost 6 bases and J 4 bases, leaving 16 bases between the germline ends. The DNA of the CDR3 is TGTGCCATCAGCCCCCGGGACGGCGCTTACGAGCAGTACTTC. It is translated as CAISPRDGAYEQYF.

In its sample, this clone was seen a few times. The chain couples TRBV28 to TRBJ1-2; maybe TRBD1 (5 bases). This CDR3 is built from 14 residues. The V and J ends lost 7 bases and 1 base respectively, with 13 bases between them. Germline CDR1 reads MDHEN; CDR2 reads SYDVKM. For the CDR3, the DNA is TGTGCCAGCAACGAACCGGGGGGTAACTATGGCTACACCTTC. Protein sequence: CASNEPGGNYGYTF.

The chain employs TRBV6-5 and TRBJ1-3; weak D call: TRBD1 (5 bases). The CDR3 is 15 residues long. Germline-derived CDR1 and CDR2 are MNHEY and SVGAGI. The V and J ends lost 6 bases and 1 base respectively, with 13 bases between them. CDR3 sequence: CASSLWGTSGNTIYF. For the CDR3, the DNA is TGTGCCAGCAGCCTATGGGGGACGTCTGGAAACACCATATATTTT.

V usage is TRBV2 and J usage is TRBJ2-7; TRBD2 matches 10 bases. Trimming took 5 bases from V and 5 from J; bases not matched to a gene: 6. Germline lookup yields CDR1 SNHLY and CDR2 FYNNEI. This CDR3 has 14 residues. CDR3 sequence (DNA): TGTGCCAGCAGTCCAGGGGGGACTAGCGACGAGCAGTACTTC. Its translation is CASSPGGTSDEQYF.

CDR3 sequence reads: CASSPWTGQAFF. CDR3 sequence (DNA): TGTGCCAGCAGCCCCTGGACGGGGCAAGCTTTCTTT. The chain has TRBV5-8 and TRBJ1-1; D is perhaps TRBD1 (5 bases). This CDR3 is 12 amino acids long. The V and J ends lost 4 bases and 9 bases respectively, with 13 bases between them. Germline V gene data show CDR1 as SGHTS and CDR2 as YDEGEE.

This chain connects TRBV2 to TRBJ1-2; the match to TRBD1 covers 9 bases. The CDR3 is made up of 17 amino acids. CDR1 is SNHLY and CDR2 is FYNNEI in the germline V gene. Germline trimming cut 4 bases from V and 7 bases from J; bases unmatched to any gene: 16. CDR3 protein: CASSGEVWGQGLSGYTF. DNA of the CDR3: TGTGCCAGCAGTGGGGAGGTGTGGGGACAGGGTCTAAGTGGCTACACCTTC.

CDR3 protein: CASSLGQKRDSSPSYEQYF. As DNA, the CDR3 is TGCGCCAGCAGCTTGGGGCAAAAAAGGGACAGCTCCCCTTCCTACGAGCAGTACTTC. This chain joins TRBV5-1 and TRBJ2-7; 7 nucleotides line up with TRBD1. Germline V gives CDR1 SGHRS, CDR2 YFSETQ. The J segment lost 1 base and the V segment lost 0 bases, leaving 16 bases of the junction unmatched. This CDR3 is built from 19 residues.

Turning to this clone: This specimen includes other DNA sequences encoding the same CDR3. This rearrangement joins TRBV4-3 to TRBJ2-7; 7 nucleotides line up with TRBD2. The CDR3 is 13 amino acids. V shed 0 bases, J shed 6 bases, and the junction held 2 bases outside the gene matches. Germline V gives CDR1 LGHNA, CDR2 YSLEER. DNA for the CDR3: TGCGCCAGCAGCCAAGATACGGGGGGCGAGCAGTACTTC. This sequence encodes CASSQDTGGEQYF.

The J gene is TRBJ1-4, the V gene TRBV19, with D possibly TRBD1 on 5 matching bases. This CDR3 is built from 16 residues. The germline CDR1 and CDR2 sequences are LNHDA and SQIVND (reference sequence). Between the trimmed V and J ends, which lost 4 bases and 0 bases, there was a span of 12 bases. For the CDR3, the DNA is TGTGCCAGTAGTAAGCAGGGAGATGCAACTAATGAAAAACTGTTTTTT. Translated: CASSKQGDATNEKLFF. The complete variable domain, with remaining parts taken from reference TRBV19 and TRBJ1-4, reads DGGITQSPKYLFRKEGQNVTLSCEQNLNHDAMYWYRQDPGQGLRLIYYSQIVNDFQKGDIAEGYSVSREKKESFPLTVTSAQKNPTAFYLCASSKQGDATNEKLFFGSGTQLSVL.